Sequencing of this T cell receptor beta chain was carried out in a study of ipilimumab plus nivolumab after autologous stem cell transplantation. V was cut by 0 bases and J by 3 bases, with 11 bases left in between. Germline V gene lookup returns CDR1 SGDLS and CDR2 YYNGEE. The CDR3 covers 15 residues. TCRdb's table, derived via immunoSEQ multiplex PCR, lists solely in-frame clones and lacks some. Of about 15,000 clones listed, approximately 74% are singletons. This clone has only one observation. The clonotype comes from a male donor with primary mediastinal lymphoma. The chain is built from TRBV9 and TRBJ2-3, with D tentatively TRBD1 or TRBD2 (6 bases each). The input for sequencing was PBMCs, taken in a trial of ipilimumab plus nivolumab as post-transplant consolidation. DNA of the CDR3: TGTGCCAGCAGCGTAGATGGGGGGCGAACAGATACGCAGTATTTT. Encoded protein: CASSVDGGRTDTQYF.